These 9 T cell receptor beta chains share one sample of origin, sequenced in a study of cytomegalovirus exposure and HLA in healthy donors. PCR was performed using 60 Vbeta and 13 Jbeta primers. Generated by immunoSEQ multiplex PCR, the TCRdb table keeps only in-frame clones and is missing some. The table shows approximately 160,000 clones, with 84% occurring only once. The source material was PBMCs. Receptor source: a boy aged 2-9 years in good health and CMV-seronegative.

The CDR3 region is CASSQDPGGTGESYEQYF. DNA for the CDR3: TGCGCCAGCAGCCAAGATCCCGGGGGGACAGGGGAATCCTACGAGCAGTACTTC. V and J are TRBV4-1 and TRBJ2-7; 10 nucleotides line up with TRBD1. Trimming cost V 0 bases and J 1 base; bases outside gene matches: 9. This CDR3 region has 18 residues. Per the germline V gene, CDR1 is MGHRA and CDR2 is YSYEKL.

V gene TRBV6-5 combines with J gene TRBJ2-4; D is uncertain. The CDR3 loop spans 15 amino acids. The V end lost 0 bases, the J end lost 4 bases, and 10 bases lay between the germline ends. Germline assignment: CDR1 MNHEY and CDR2 SVGAGI. CDR3 sequence reads: CASSYSSRRKNIQYF. The CDR3 nucleotides are TGTGCCAGCAGTTACTCTTCGCGCAGGAAAAACATTCAGTACTTC.

The chain carries TRBV10-3 and TRBJ2-7; 7 nucleotides agree with TRBD1. The CDR3 covers 15 residues. In germline, CDR1 is ENHRY, CDR2 SYGVKD. The V and J ends lost 6 bases and 1 base, in that order; junction bases with no gene match: 9. The CDR3 nucleotides are TGTGCCATCAGGGAACCCGGGACAGAATCCTACGAGCAGTACTTC. As protein: CAIREPGTESYEQYF.

This clone was detected only a few times. CDR3 nucleotides: TGTGCCAGCAGCACGGGACAGGCCAAGGGAGATACGCAGTATTTT. It encodes CASSTGQAKGDTQYF. This rearrangement joins TRBV5-8 to TRBJ2-3; TRBD1 aligns across 8 bases. V was pared by 4 bases and J by 5 bases, with 9 bases of the junction left unmatched. The CDR3 contains 15 residues. The germline V gene encodes CDR1 SGHTS and CDR2 YDEGEE.

The chain carries TRBV28 and TRBJ2-4, with 7 bases that match TRBD2. The V and J ends lost 3 bases and 13 bases, in that order; junction bases with no gene match: 6. Germline loops: CDR1 MDHEN, CDR2 SYDVKM. CDR3 length: 12 amino acids. CDR3 coding DNA: TGTGCCAGCAGTTTGTCTAGCGGAATCCAGTACTTC. It yields the protein CASSLSSGIQYF.

The genes are TRBV7-9 and TRBJ2-5; 9 nucleotides line up with TRBD1. Trimming took 1 base from V and 3 from J; bases not matched to a gene: 9. Germline loops: CDR1 SEHNR, CDR2 FQNEAQ (reference sequence). There are 17 residues in the CDR3. CDR3 in DNA: TGTGCCAGCAGCTTAGAGTACAGGGGGCGGATGGAAGAGACCCAGTACTTC. Translation gives CASSLEYRGRMEETQYF. The full variable domain, with the rest looked up from reference TRBV7-9 and TRBJ2-5, is DTGVSQNPRHKITKRGQNVTFRCDPISEHNRLYWYRQTLGQGPEFLTYFQNEAQLEKSRLLSDRFSAERPKGSFSTLEIQRTEQGDSAMYLCASSLEYRGRMEETQYFGPGTRLLVL.

V and J are TRBV7-2 and TRBJ2-3; D ambiguous. The CDR3 spans 13 residues. Trimming took off 2 bases at V and 4 bases at J, with 7 bases between the two ends. The germline V gene encodes CDR1 SGHTA and CDR2 FQGNSA. The CDR3: CASSLPEADTQYF. CDR3 nucleotide sequence: TGTGCCAGCAGCTTACCCGAGGCAGATACGCAGTATTTT. The full variable domain, in which reference TRBV7-2 and TRBJ2-3 provide the parts outside the CDR3, is GAGVSQSPSNKVTEKGKDVELRCDPISGHTALYWYRQSLGQGLEFLIYFQGNSAPDKSGLPSDRFSAERTGGSVSTLTIQRTQQEDSAVYLCASSLPEADTQYFGPGTRLTVL.

This sequence joins TRBV5-1 and TRBJ2-4; 9 nucleotides agree with TRBD1. CDR3 size: 14 residues. With V trimmed by 4 bases and J by 7 bases, 6 bases remained unmatched. Germline V gene sequence: CDR1 SGHRS, CDR2 YFSETQ. The CDR3 spells CASSLRTGVNIQYF. In DNA form, the CDR3 reads TGCGCCAGCAGCCTCCGGACAGGGGTTAACATTCAGTACTTC.

The rearrangement uses TRBV2 and TRBJ2-1; 7 bases are shared with TRBD2. The length of the CDR3 is 15 residues. Per germline, CDR1 SNHLY and CDR2 FYNNEI. With 10 bases clipped from V and 5 bases from J, the junction kept 14 bases outside the gene matches. CDR3 in DNA: TGTGCCACTTATTCCCGGGACTATAAAAACAATGAGCAGTTCTTC. Translation gives CATYSRDYKNNEQFF.